This entry is about one TCR beta chain. Antigen specificity is unknown. This sample stems from a study of OX40 agonist ivuxolimab in advanced cancers. TCRdb keeps only in-frame clones here, not all; method: immunoSEQ multiplex PCR. There are approximately 68,000 clones in the sample; almost 85% occur only once, and over 2% lies in the top ten. Regarding the study as a whole: Some patients who did not respond also had low normalized T-cell clonal expansion.

Germline CDR1 and CDR2: MNHEY and SMNVEV (reference sequence). CDR3 length equals 16 residues. V shed 3 bases and J shed 2 bases, with 16 bases lying between them. The V call is TRBV27, the J call TRBJ1-1, with D hard to call. Source: CD4+ or CD8+ T cells sorted from blood, taken in a trial of the OX40 agonist ivuxolimab. This receptor was taken from an adult with an advanced solid tumor such as melanoma, head and neck, liver or kidney cancer. The CDR3 loop is CASSLATSGSNTEAFF. DNA of the CDR3: TGTGCCAGCAGTTTGGCAACATCGGGAAGCAACACTGAAGCTTTCTTT.